This entry is about one TCR beta chain. Time point indicated: peripheral blood 6 weeks after treatment start. Each patient gave between 1 and 8 samples, pretreatment and on-treatment. Produced via immunoSEQ multiplex PCR; TCRdb's table is partial and in-frame only. This sample has tens of thousands of clones, with 85% to 90% found just once. Germline CDR1 is SGHTA and CDR2 is FQGTGA. CDR3 length: 13 residues. Trimming took off 5 bases at V and 2 bases at J, with 10 bases between the two ends. The data were taken from a study of PD-L1 blockade in urothelial cancer. Study in general: As for prior chemotherapy regimens, patients had received 0 to 3. The authors examined blood 3 weeks (second dose) and 6 weeks after treatment start.

This rearrangement joins TRBV7-3 to TRBJ2-7, with D perhaps TRBD2 (5 bases). Material: PBMCs, obtained around atezolizumab (anti-PD-L1) treatment. The sequence derives from a man aged 60-69 years with urothelial cancer. The CDR3 DNA reads as TGTGCCAGCAGCCCAGCGGCAGCCTACGAGCAGTACTTC. Protein product: CASSPAAAYEQYF.